A single sample is the source of the 10 T cell receptor beta chains below, sequenced in a study of control samples from healthy donors and cancer patients. The protocol was immunoSEQ multiplex PCR, while the TCRdb copy is restricted to in-frame clones and leaves out a portion. The sample records over 100,000 clones, approximately 90% being singletons. What was sequenced was blood. All receptors come from a middle-aged man in good health.

This rearrangement joins TRBV7-8 to TRBJ2-5; 8 bases map to TRBD2. The V and J ends lost 5 bases and 1 base, in that order; junction bases with no gene match: 6. The CDR3 runs to 15 residues. CDR1 and CDR2 (germline): SGHVS, FQNEAQ. The CDR3 protein is CASSRLAGFQETQYF. CDR3 nucleotides: TGTGCCAGCAGCCGGTTAGCGGGGTTCCAAGAGACCCAGTACTTC.

The chain couples TRBV6-2 or TRBV6-3 to TRBJ2-5, with 10 bases identical to TRBD1. This CDR3 comprises 13 residues. V was clipped by 4 bases and J by 6 bases; unmatched bases: 2. The germline V gene encodes CDR1 MNHEY and CDR2 SVGEGT. The chain's CDR3 is CASSWGQGKTQYF. CDR3 DNA sequence: TGTGCCAGCAGTTGGGGACAGGGGAAGACCCAGTACTTC.

The chain links TRBV30 to TRBJ2-7, with D uncertain. This CDR3 has 14 amino acids. Germline-derived CDR1 and CDR2 are GTSNPN and SVGIG (reference sequence). The germline V and J ends were trimmed by 4 bases and 0 bases, with 13 bases remaining between them. The DNA of the CDR3 is TGTGCCTGGAATAGGAGTGGGGACTCCTACGAGCAGTACTTC. It is translated as CAWNRSGDSYEQYF.

This chain uses TRBV5-1 with TRBJ1-4; 7 bases match TRBD1. CDR1 is SGHRS, CDR2 YFSETQ, per germline. J lost 8 bases, V lost 3 bases, and 7 bases had no gene match. CDR3 size: 14 residues. The CDR3 is CASSSNRGGEKLFF. The CDR3 DNA reads TGCGCCAGCAGCTCAAACAGGGGAGGCGAAAAACTGTTTTTT.

This clone has just one count. The chain joins TRBV4-2 to TRBJ2-2; D perhaps matches TRBD1 (5 bases). The CDR3 is made up of 18 amino acids. The V end was cut by 1 base, the J end by 6 bases, with 21 bases between. The V gene's germline CDR1 is LGHNA and CDR2 YNFKEQ. The CDR3 region is CASSQAPAGLVGAGELFF. CDR3 bases: TGTGCCAGCAGCCAAGCTCCGGCAGGGCTTGTTGGTGCCGGGGAGCTGTTTTTT.

Written as DNA, the CDR3 is TGTGCCAGCAAGATAGGGACAGGTGAAGCTTTCTTT. It codes for CASKIGTGEAFF. V and J are TRBV27 and TRBJ1-1; TRBD1 matches at 8 bases. Unmatched junction bases numbered 5, after V lost 7 bases and J lost 7 bases. Germline loops: CDR1 MNHEY, CDR2 SMNVEV (reference sequence). The CDR3 loop spans 12 amino acids.

This clone has just one count. The chain has TRBV2 and TRBJ2-1; D is ambiguous. CDR1 is SNHLY and CDR2 is FYNNEI in the germline V gene. V lost 7 bases to trimming and J lost 9 bases, with 16 bases between them. CDR3 length equals 13 residues. This CDR3 reads CASKETERREQFF. The CDR3 nucleotides are TGTGCCAGCAAAGAAACGGAAAGGCGTGAGCAGTTCTTC. The full variable domain, in which reference TRBV2 and TRBJ2-1 provide the parts outside the CDR3, is EPEVTQTPSHQVTQMGQEVILRCVPISNHLYFYWYRQILGQKVEFLVSFYNNEISEKSEIFDDQFSVERPDGSNFTLKIRSTKLEDSAMYFCASKETERREQFFGPGTRLTVL.

The chain has TRBV11-2 and TRBJ1-5, with 8 positions matching TRBD1. The CDR3 runs 14 residues. Germline CDR1 reads SGHAT; CDR2 reads FQNNGV. V trimming: 1 base; J trimming: 7 bases; junction bases outside the gene matches: 3. In DNA, the CDR3 is TGTGCCAGCAGCTTAGGGACAGGGTTCCAGCCCCAGCATTTT. Translated: CASSLGTGFQPQHF.

The rearrangement links TRBV5-5 to TRBJ2-7; D is possibly TRBD1 (6 bases). This CDR3 is 16 amino acids long. Germline CDR1 is SGHKS and CDR2 is YYEKEE (reference sequence). Trimming removed 2 bases from V and 4 bases from J, with 19 bases in between. As DNA, the CDR3 is TGTGCCAGCAGCTTAGGTCCGCCAGGGGCCTTTTACGAGCAGTACTTC. Amino acids: CASSLGPPGAFYEQYF.

The chain combines TRBV19 with TRBJ1-5; the D is unclear. The CDR3 length is 16 residues. V was pared by 3 bases and J by 2 bases, with 14 bases between. Germline lookup yields CDR1 LNHDA and CDR2 SQIVND (reference sequence). CDR3 nucleotides: TGTGCCAGTAGTATCCAGGCCTCGCATCGCAATCAGCCCCAGCATTTT. This translates into CASSIQASHRNQPQHF.